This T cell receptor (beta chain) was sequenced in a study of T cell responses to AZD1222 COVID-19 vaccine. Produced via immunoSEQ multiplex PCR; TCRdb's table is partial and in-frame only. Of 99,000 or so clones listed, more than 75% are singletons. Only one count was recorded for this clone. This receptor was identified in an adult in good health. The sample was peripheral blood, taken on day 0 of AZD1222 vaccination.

The CDR3: CASSYRHIDNEQFF. In DNA, the CDR3 is TGTGCCAGCAGTTATAGACACATCGACAATGAGCAGTTCTTC. V usage is TRBV6-5 and J usage is TRBJ2-1; D ambiguous. CDR3 length: 14 amino acids. V lost 3 bases and J lost 5, with 11 bases in between. The germline V gene encodes CDR1 MNHEY and CDR2 SVGAGI.